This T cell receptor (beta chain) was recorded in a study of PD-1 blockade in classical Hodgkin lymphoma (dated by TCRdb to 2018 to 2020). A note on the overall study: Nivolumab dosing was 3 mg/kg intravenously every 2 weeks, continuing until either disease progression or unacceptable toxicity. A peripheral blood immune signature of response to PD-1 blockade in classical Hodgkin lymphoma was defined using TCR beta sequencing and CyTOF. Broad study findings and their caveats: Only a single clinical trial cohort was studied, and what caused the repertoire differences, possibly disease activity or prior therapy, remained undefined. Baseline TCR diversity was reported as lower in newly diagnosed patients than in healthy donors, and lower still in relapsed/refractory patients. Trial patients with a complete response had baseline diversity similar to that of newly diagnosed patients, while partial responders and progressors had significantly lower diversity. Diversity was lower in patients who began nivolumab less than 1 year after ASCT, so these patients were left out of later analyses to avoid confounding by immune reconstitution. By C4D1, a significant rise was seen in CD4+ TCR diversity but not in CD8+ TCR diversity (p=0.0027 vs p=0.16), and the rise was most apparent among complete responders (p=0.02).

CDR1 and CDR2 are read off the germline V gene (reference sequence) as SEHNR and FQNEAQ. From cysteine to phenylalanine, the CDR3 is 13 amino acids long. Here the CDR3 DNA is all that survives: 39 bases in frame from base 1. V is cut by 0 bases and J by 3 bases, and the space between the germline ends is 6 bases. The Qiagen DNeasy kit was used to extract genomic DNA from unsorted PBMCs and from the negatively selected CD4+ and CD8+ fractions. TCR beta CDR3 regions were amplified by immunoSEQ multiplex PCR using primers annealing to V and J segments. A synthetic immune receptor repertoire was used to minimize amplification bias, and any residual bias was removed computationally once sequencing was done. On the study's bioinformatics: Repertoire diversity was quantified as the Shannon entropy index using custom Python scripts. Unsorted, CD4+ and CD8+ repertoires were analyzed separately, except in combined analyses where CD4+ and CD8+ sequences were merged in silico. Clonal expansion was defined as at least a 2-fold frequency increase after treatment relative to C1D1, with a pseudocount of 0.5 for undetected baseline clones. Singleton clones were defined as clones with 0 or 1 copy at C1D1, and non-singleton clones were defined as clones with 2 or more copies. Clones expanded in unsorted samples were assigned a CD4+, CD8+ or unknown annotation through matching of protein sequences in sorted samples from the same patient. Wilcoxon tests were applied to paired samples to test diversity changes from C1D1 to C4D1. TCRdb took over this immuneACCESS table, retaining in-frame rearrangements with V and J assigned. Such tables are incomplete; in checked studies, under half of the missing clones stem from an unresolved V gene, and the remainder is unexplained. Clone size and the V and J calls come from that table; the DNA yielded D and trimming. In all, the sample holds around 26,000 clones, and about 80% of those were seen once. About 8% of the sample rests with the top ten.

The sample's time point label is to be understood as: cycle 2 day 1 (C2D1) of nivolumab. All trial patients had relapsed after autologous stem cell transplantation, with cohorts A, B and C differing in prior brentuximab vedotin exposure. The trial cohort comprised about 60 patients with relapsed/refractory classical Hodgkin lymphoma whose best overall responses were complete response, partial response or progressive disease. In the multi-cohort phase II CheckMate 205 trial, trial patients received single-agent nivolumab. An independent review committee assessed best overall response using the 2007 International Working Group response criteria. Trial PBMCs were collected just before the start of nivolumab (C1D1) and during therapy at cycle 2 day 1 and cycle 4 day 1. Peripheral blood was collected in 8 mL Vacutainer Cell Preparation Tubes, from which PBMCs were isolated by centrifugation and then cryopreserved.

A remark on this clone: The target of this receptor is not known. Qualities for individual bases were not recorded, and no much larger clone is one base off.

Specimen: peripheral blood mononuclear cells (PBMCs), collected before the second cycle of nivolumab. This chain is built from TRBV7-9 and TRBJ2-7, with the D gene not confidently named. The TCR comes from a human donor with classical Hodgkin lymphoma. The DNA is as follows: TGTGCCAGCAGCTTAGCGCATAACTACGAGCAGTACTTC. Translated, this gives CASSLAHNYEQYF.